One T cell receptor (beta chain) is described in this entry. One entry per CDR3 protein, called by TCRdb with MiXCR from the 5' RACE reads. The sample consists of roughly 330,000 distinct CDR3 sequences, approximately 4.2% of them appearing once. The data were taken from a study of T cells after yellow fever vaccination. Turning to the study itself: Preparation of the low-cell-number fractions used SMART-Seq v4 Ultra Low Input.

After removal of 1 base from V and 5 bases from J, the junction contained 9 bases not matched to a gene. CDR3 size: 16 residues. Germline V gives CDR1 MDHEN, CDR2 SYDVKM. The TCR was taken from a man between 18 and 35 years old who received the YFV17D yellow fever vaccine. Sequences were derived from PBMCs, sampled 5 days after the yellow fever booster vaccination. The gene calls are TRBV28 and TRBJ2-5; 8 nucleotides align to TRBD1. DNA of the CDR3: TGTGCCAGCAGTTTATTCCTACAGGGGGTAAGGGAGACCCAGTACTTC. It codes for CASSLFLQGVRETQYF.